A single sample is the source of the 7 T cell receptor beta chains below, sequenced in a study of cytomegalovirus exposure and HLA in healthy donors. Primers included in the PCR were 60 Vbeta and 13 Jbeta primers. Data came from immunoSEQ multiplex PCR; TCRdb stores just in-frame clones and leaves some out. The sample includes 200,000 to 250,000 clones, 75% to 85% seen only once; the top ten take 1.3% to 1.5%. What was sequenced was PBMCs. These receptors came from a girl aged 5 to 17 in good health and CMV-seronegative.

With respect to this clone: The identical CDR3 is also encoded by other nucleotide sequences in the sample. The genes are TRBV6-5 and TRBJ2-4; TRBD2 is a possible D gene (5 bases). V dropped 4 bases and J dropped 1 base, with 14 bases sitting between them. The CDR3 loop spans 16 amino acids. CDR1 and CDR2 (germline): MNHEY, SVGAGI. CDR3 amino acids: CASSSRAVLAKNIQYF. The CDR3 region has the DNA TGTGCCAGCAGTTCCAGAGCGGTCTTGGCCAAAAACATTCAGTACTTC.

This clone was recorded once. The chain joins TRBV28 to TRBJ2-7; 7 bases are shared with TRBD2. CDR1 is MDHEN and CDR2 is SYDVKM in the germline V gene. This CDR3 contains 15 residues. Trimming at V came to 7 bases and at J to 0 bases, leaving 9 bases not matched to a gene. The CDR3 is CASIGEGESSYEQYF. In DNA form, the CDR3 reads TGTGCCAGCATCGGGGAGGGCGAGAGCTCCTACGAGCAGTACTTC.

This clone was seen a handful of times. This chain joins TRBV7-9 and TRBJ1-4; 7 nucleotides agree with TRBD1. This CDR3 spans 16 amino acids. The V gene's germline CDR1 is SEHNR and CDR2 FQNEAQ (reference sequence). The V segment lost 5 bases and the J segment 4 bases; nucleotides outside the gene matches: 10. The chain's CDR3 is CASSDTGQLLNEKLFF. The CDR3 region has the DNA TGTGCCAGCAGCGATACGGGACAGCTCCTTAATGAAAAACTGTTTTTT.

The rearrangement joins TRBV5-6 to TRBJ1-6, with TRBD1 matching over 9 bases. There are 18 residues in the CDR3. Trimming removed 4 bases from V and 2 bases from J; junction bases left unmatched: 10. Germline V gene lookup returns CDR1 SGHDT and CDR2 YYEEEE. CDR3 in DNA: TGTGCCAGCAGCATGACCGGGACAGGGTCTCCCTATAATTCACCCCTCCACTTT. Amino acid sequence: CASSMTGTGSPYNSPLHF.

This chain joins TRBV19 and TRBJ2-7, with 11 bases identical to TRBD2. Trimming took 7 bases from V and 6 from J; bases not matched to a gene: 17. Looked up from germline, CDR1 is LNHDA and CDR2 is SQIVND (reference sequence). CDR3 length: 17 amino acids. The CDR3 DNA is TGTGCCAGTACCCCCTATTGGGGGACTAGCGGCGAACGCGAGCAGTACTTC. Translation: CASTPYWGTSGEREQYF.

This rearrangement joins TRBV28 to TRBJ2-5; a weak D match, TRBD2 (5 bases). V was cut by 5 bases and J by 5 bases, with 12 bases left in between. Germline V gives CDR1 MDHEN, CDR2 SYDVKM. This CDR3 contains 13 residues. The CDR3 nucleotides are TGTGCCAGCAGTGAGGGCGGGCAGGAGACCCAGTACTTC. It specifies CASSEGGQETQYF.

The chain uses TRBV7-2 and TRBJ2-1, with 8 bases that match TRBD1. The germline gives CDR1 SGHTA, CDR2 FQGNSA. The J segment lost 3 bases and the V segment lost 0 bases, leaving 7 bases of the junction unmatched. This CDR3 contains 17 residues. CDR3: CASSLARQGSLYNEQFF. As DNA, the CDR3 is TGTGCCAGCAGCTTAGCCCGACAGGGGTCCCTCTACAATGAGCAGTTCTTC.